The T cell receptor (beta chain) under discussion was sequenced for a study of blood T cell repertoires in COVID-19. Study-level background: PBMCs, B-cell-depleted T cells, or T cells were the source of the cDNA or gDNA that made up the material.

Germline lookup yields CDR1 SGHRS and CDR2 YFSETQ. The CDR3 has 15 amino acids. V dropped 1 base and J dropped 4; count of bases not matched to a gene: 5. Cohort placement rested on clinical history that participants reported themselves. Authors' methods: Reference gene primer amplification yielded estimated nucleated cell counts. Produced via immunoSEQ multiplex PCR; TCRdb's table is partial and in-frame only. The DNA gave D and trimming, while V, J and clone size come from that table. Counted here are fewer than 450,000 clones, 87% occurring once; the ten biggest clones make up 0.9% to 1.2%. The chain joins TRBV5-1 to TRBJ1-1, with TRBD1 matching over 9 bases. This TCR was recovered from a woman aged 25-40 years who had recovered from COVID-19. Sequences were obtained from PBMCs or T cells enriched from blood (not recorded which). Here the CDR3 reads CASSLRGQGTTEAFF. CDR3 DNA: TGCGCCAGCAGCTTGCGAGGACAGGGGACCACTGAAGCTTTCTTT.